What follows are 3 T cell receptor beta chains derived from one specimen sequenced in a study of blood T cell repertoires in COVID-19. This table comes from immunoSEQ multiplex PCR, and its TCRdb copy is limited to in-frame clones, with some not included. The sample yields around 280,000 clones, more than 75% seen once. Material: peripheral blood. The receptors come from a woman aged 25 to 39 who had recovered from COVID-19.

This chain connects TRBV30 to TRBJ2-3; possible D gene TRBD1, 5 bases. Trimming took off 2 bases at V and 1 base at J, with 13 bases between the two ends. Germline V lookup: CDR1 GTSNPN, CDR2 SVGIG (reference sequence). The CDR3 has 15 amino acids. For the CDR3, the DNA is TGTGCCTGGAGTTTCCCGTCACAGGGCACAGATACGCAGTATTTT. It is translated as CAWSFPSQGTDTQYF.

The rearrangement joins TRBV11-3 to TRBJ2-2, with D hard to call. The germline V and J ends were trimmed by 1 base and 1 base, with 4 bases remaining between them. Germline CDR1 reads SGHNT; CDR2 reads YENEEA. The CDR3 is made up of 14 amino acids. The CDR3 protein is CASSLGGNTGELFF. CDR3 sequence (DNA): TGTGCCAGCAGCTTAGGAGGGAACACCGGGGAGCTGTTTTTT. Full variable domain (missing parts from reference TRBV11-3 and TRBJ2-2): EAGVVQSPRYKIIEKKQPVAFWCNPISGHNTLYWYLQNLGQGPELLIRYENEEAVDDSQLPKDRFSAERLKGVDSTLKIQPAELGDSAVYLCASSLGGNTGELFFGEGSRLTVL.

CDR3 bases: TGCGCCAGCAGCTTACTAGCGGGGGGGCAGGAGACCCAGTACTTC. Its translation is CASSLLAGGQETQYF. The chain has TRBV5-1 and TRBJ2-5; TRBD2 agrees at 13 bases. This CDR3 comprises 15 residues. V shed 2 bases and J 5 bases; nucleotides not matched to a gene: 3. The germline V gene encodes CDR1 SGHRS and CDR2 YFSETQ.